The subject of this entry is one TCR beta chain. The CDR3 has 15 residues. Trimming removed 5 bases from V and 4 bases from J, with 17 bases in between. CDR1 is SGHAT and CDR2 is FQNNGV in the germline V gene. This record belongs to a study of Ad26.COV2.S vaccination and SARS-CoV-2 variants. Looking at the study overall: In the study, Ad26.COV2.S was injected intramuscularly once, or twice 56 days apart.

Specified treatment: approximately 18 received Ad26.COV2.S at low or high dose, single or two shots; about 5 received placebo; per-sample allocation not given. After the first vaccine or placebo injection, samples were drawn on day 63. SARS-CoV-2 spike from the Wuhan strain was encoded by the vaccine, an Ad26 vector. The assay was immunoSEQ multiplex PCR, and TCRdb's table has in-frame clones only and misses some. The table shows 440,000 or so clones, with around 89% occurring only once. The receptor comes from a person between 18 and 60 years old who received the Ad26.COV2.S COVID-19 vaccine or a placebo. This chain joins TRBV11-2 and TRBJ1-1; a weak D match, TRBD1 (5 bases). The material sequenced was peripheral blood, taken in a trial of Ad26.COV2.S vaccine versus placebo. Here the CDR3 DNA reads TGTGCCAGCAGCGCAGCGGCAGGGATCTCCACTGAAGCTTTCTTT. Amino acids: CASSAAAGISTEAFF.